The clone carrying this T cell receptor (beta chain) was observed a single time. Using immunoSEQ multiplex PCR, the repertoire was profiled, and TCRdb retains in-frame clones only, with some absent. The sample yields 380,000 or so clones, roughly 85% seen once. The data were obtained in a study of Ad26.COV2.S vaccination and SARS-CoV-2 variants. The V end was cut by 3 bases, the J end by 2 bases, with 14 bases between. The germline CDR1 and CDR2 sequences are LNHDA and SQIVND (reference sequence). The CDR3 length is 15 residues. Treatment described: about 20 received Ad26.COV2.S at low or high dose, single or two shots; 5 received placebo; per-sample allocation not given. On day 63 after the first injection, vaccine and placebo recipients gave samples.

This chain joins TRBV19 and TRBJ2-7; possible D gene TRBD1, 7 bases. This clonotype was sampled from a person between 18 and 59 years old who received the Ad26.COV2.S COVID-19 vaccine or a placebo. The sample was peripheral blood, taken in a trial of Ad26.COV2.S vaccine versus placebo. CDR3: CASSMGRGVAYEQYF. CDR3 in DNA: TGTGCCAGTAGTATGGGCAGGGGGGTCGCCTACGAGCAGTACTTC.